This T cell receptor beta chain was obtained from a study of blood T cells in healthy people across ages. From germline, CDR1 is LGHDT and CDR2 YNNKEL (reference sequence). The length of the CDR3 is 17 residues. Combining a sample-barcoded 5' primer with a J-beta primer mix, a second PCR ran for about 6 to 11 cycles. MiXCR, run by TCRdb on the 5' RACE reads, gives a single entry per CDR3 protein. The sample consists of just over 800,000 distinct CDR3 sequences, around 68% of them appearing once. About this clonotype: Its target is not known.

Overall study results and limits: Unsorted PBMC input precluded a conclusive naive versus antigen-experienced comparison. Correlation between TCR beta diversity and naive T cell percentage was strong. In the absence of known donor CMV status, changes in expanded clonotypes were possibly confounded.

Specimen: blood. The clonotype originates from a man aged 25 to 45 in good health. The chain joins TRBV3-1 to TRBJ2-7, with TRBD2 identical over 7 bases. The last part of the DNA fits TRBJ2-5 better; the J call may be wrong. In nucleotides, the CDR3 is TGTGCCAGCAGCCAAACTGAAGCGGGGCCCCCCCAAGAGACCCAGTACTTC. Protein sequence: CASSQTEAGPPQETQYF.